These 21 T cell receptor beta chains originate from one sample sequenced in a study of cytomegalovirus exposure and HLA in healthy donors. Clones were read by immunoSEQ multiplex PCR, and TCRdb kept only the in-frame ones, dropping some. The data hold 250,000 to 350,000 clones, with just over 85% observed a single time. The sequencing input was PBMCs. These receptors were obtained from a woman aged 18-29 years in good health and CMV-seronegative.

This clone came up once. The chain carries TRBV5-1 and TRBJ1-2; 8 bases fit TRBD1. This CDR3 region has 13 residues. V was clipped by 6 bases and J by 4 bases; unmatched bases: 5. Germline values: CDR1 SGHRS, CDR2 YFSETQ. CDR3 protein: CASTPGTGYGYTF. The DNA for the CDR3 is TGCGCCAGCACCCCCGGGACAGGCTATGGCTACACCTTC. The full variable domain, with the rest looked up from reference TRBV5-1 and TRBJ1-2, is KAGVTQTPRYLIKTRGQQVTLSCSPISGHRSVSWYQQTPGQGLQFLFEYFSETQRNKGNFPGRFSGRQFSNSRSEMNVSTLELGDSALYLCASTPGTGYGYTFGSGTRLTVV.

V usage is TRBV7-9 and J usage is TRBJ2-5; 9 bases align to TRBD2. The junction had 0 bases not matched to a gene; V was cut back by 3 bases and J by 1 base. The CDR3 totals 14 residues. Germline V lookup: CDR1 SEHNR, CDR2 FQNEAQ (reference sequence). CDR3 amino acids: CASSLTSGQETQYF. CDR3 DNA sequence: TGTGCCAGCAGCTTGACTAGCGGCCAAGAGACCCAGTACTTC.

J is TRBJ1-5 and V is TRBV5-1; weak D call: TRBD1 (5 bases). The CDR3 runs 15 residues. Germline V CDR1 and CDR2: SGHRS, YFSETQ. V was pared by 4 bases and J by 2 bases, with 13 bases between. CDR3 sequence (DNA): TGCGCCAGCAGCGTGACAGCGGGGGGCAATCAGCCCCAGCATTTT. It translates to CASSVTAGGNQPQHF. The full variable domain, rest sourced from reference TRBV5-1 and TRBJ1-5, is KAGVTQTPRYLIKTRGQQVTLSCSPISGHRSVSWYQQTPGQGLQFLFEYFSETQRNKGNFPGRFSGRQFSNSRSEMNVSTLELGDSALYLCASSVTAGGNQPQHFGDGTRLSIL.

The chain has TRBV5-4 and TRBJ1-2; no firm D call. The CDR3 contains 14 residues. Germline-derived CDR1 and CDR2 are SGHNT and YYREEE (reference sequence). The V and J ends lost 0 bases and 8 bases respectively, with 14 bases between them. CDR3 residues: CASSLDTGLGGYTF. CDR3 DNA sequence: TGTGCCAGCAGCTTGGATACGGGGTTAGGCGGCTACACCTTC.

The CDR3: CASSLGTSGYRYF. Written as DNA, the CDR3 is TGTGCCAGCAGTTTAGGGACTAGCGGGTACCGGTACTTC. This sequence joins TRBV27 and TRBJ2-7; the match to TRBD2 covers 12 bases. The CDR3 sequence is 13 residues long. From germline, CDR1 is MNHEY and CDR2 SMNVEV (reference sequence). Trimming cost V 2 bases and J 12 bases; bases outside gene matches: 5.

The chain links TRBV6-5 to TRBJ2-2; TRBD1 might be the D (5 bases). CDR3 size: 15 residues. Germline CDR1 reads MNHEY; CDR2 reads SVGAGI. Trimming cost V 0 bases and J 7 bases, with 12 bases left between them. The chain's CDR3 is CASSYSQGSFGELFF. The CDR3 DNA reads TGTGCCAGCAGTTACTCTCAGGGATCCTTCGGGGAGCTGTTTTTT.

V usage is TRBV21-1 and J usage is TRBJ2-7; TRBD2 reflects the table's D call only, with no check against the DNA. TRBV21-1 corresponds to a pseudogene. The CDR3 contains 13 residues. CDR3 sequence (DNA): TGTGCCAGCAGCAAAGTGCGCTTCTACGAGCAGTACTTC. Protein: CASSKVRFYEQYF.

The chain couples TRBV19 to TRBJ2-7; 12 nucleotides match TRBD2. J lost 6 bases, V lost 5 bases, and 5 bases had no gene match. Germline loops: CDR1 LNHDA, CDR2 SQIVND (reference sequence). The CDR3 runs to 14 residues. This chain's CDR3 is CASSPGLAGREQYF. The CDR3, as DNA: TGTGCCAGTAGTCCTGGACTAGCGGGACGCGAGCAGTACTTC.

J is TRBJ2-7 and V is TRBV28, with 8 bases lining up with TRBD2. V lost 7 bases, J lost 4 bases, and 3 bases stayed unmatched. This CDR3 has 12 residues. Germline V gene data show CDR1 as MDHEN and CDR2 as SYDVKM. In DNA form, the CDR3 reads TGTGCCAGCATGTCTAGCGGGTACGAGCAGTACTTC. Translation: CASMSSGYEQYF.

This chain joins TRBV7-2 and TRBJ1-5; the D gene is possibly TRBD1 (5 bases). The CDR3 is 18 residues long. Trimming took 3 bases from V and 0 from J, leaving 18 bases between them. Germline V CDR1 and CDR2: SGHTA, FQGNSA. This CDR3 reads CASSFPTGGQDSNQPQHF. The CDR3 bases are TGTGCCAGCAGCTTCCCTACAGGTGGGCAGGATAGCAATCAGCCCCAGCATTTT.

The chain links TRBV29-1 to TRBJ2-7; 10 bases agree with TRBD1. The J segment lost 0 bases and the V segment lost 5 bases, leaving 1 base of the junction unmatched. This CDR3 has 13 residues. Looked up from germline, CDR1 is SQVTM and CDR2 is ANQGSEA. CDR3 sequence: CSVRTGGSYEQYF. The CDR3, as DNA: TGCAGCGTTCGGACAGGGGGCTCCTACGAGCAGTACTTC.

The chain links TRBV7-9 to TRBJ1-1; maybe TRBD1 (5 bases). V shed 2 bases and J shed 8 bases, with 12 bases lying between them. From germline, CDR1 is SEHNR and CDR2 FQNEAQ (reference sequence). The CDR3 sequence is 13 residues long. This CDR3 reads CASSLTGWKEAFF. The CDR3 nucleotides read TGTGCCAGCAGCTTAACAGGCTGGAAAGAAGCTTTCTTT.

The chain is built from TRBV5-4 and TRBJ2-1, with 12 bases matching TRBD2. CDR3 length equals 16 residues. After removal of 4 bases from V and 4 bases from J, the junction contained 6 bases not matched to a gene. Germline assignment: CDR1 SGHNT and CDR2 YYREEE (reference sequence). The CDR3 DNA follows: TGTGCCAGCAGCACTGGACTAGCGGGGTTTTACAATGAGCAGTTCTTC. Protein product: CASSTGLAGFYNEQFF.

The CDR3 DNA sequence: TGTGCCAGCAGTCGCGGACTAGTTACTTCCAGATTACAAGAGACCCAGTACTTC. It specifies CASSRGLVTSRLQETQYF. The chain couples TRBV28 to TRBJ2-5; TRBD2 matches at 7 bases. The CDR3 has 18 residues. Germline CDR1 MDHEN, CDR2 SYDVKM. V gave up 5 bases and J gave up 2 bases; unmatched junction bases: 17. Variable domain in full (rest from reference TRBV28 and TRBJ2-5): DVKVTQSSRYLVKRTGEKVFLECVQDMDHENMFWYRQDPGLGLRLIYFSYDVKMKEKGDIPEGYSVSREKKERFSLILESASTNQTSMYLCASSRGLVTSRLQETQYFGPGTRLLVL.

The CDR3 DNA sequence: TGTGCCAGCGCCTATGCGACAGGGGTTAGCTACGAGCAGTACTTC. Translation: CASAYATGVSYEQYF. The chain is built from TRBV7-2 and TRBJ2-7; 8 nucleotides agree with TRBD1. CDR3 length equals 15 residues. The V gene's germline CDR1 is SGHTA and CDR2 FQGNSA. The J segment lost 3 bases and the V segment lost 8 bases, leaving 12 bases of the junction unmatched.

The J gene is TRBJ1-5, the V gene TRBV27; no firm D call. The CDR3 consists of 12 residues. The germline CDR1 and CDR2 sequences are MNHEY and SMNVEV (reference sequence). The V end lost 5 bases, the J end lost 7 bases, and 9 bases lay between the germline ends. The CDR3 protein is CASSEIGQPQHF. CDR3 DNA sequence: TGTGCCAGCAGTGAAATTGGCCAGCCCCAGCATTTT.

This chain uses TRBV7-6 with TRBJ1-1; the match to TRBD1 covers 9 bases. V trimming: 5 bases; J trimming: 1 base; junction bases outside the gene matches: 5. This CDR3 comprises 15 residues. Germline lookup yields CDR1 SGHVS and CDR2 FNYEAQ. This chain's CDR3 is CASSPRTGANTEAFF. The CDR3 region has the DNA TGTGCCAGCAGCCCTCGGACAGGGGCGAACACTGAAGCTTTCTTT.

The J gene is TRBJ2-7, the V gene TRBV11-3; 9 nucleotides line up with TRBD2. V shed 4 bases and J 7 bases; nucleotides not matched to a gene: 5. CDR3 length equals 13 residues. Germline CDR1 and CDR2: SGHNT and YENEEA. The CDR3 DNA is TGTGCCAGCAGCTCCGGGACTAGCAGGGAGCAGTACTTC. It is translated as CASSSGTSREQYF.

This clone came up a few times. The gene calls are TRBV7-3 and TRBJ2-2, with 9 bases lining up with TRBD2. V lost 5 bases, J lost 0 bases, and 1 base stayed unmatched. The CDR3 is 15 amino acids. Germline V gene sequence: CDR1 SGHTA, CDR2 FQGTGA. The CDR3 loop is CASSRTSANTGELFF. The DNA of the CDR3 is TGTGCCAGCAGCCGGACTAGCGCGAACACCGGGGAGCTGTTTTTT.

The chain is built from TRBV7-2 and TRBJ2-2, with 8 bases lining up with TRBD2. CDR3 length: 18 residues. Germline values: CDR1 SGHTA, CDR2 FQGNSA. V shed 3 bases, J shed 4 bases, and the junction held 13 bases outside the gene matches. The CDR3 DNA sequence: TGTGCCAGCAGCTTCTTGGAAGCGGGAGCCAGGAGCACCGGGGAGCTGTTTTTT. Residues: CASSFLEAGARSTGELFF.

There are a few counts of this clone. Other DNA sequences from this sample encode an identical CDR3 as well. The J gene is TRBJ2-7, the V gene TRBV18; 11 bases fit TRBD1. V lost 2 bases and J lost 4; bases outside the gene matches: 4. In germline, CDR1 is KGHSH, CDR2 LQKENI. This CDR3 has 15 residues. The CDR3: CASSPGTGGRYEQYF. CDR3 DNA sequence: TGTGCCAGCTCACCAGGGACAGGGGGGAGGTACGAGCAGTACTTC.